The T cell receptor beta chain under discussion was sequenced for a study of blood T cell repertoires in COVID-19. Study background: The origin of the acute and convalescent COVID-19 samples was the United States, Italy and Spain. T cells, B-cell-depleted T cells, or PBMCs provided the cDNA or gDNA that served as material.

Under the authors' procedure: By means of reference gene primer amplification, nucleated cell counts were estimated. The table came from immunoSEQ multiplex PCR; TCRdb's copy has only in-frame clones and leaves some out. That table gives V, J and clone size, and the DNA gave D and trimming. The repertoire holds about 140,000 clones, 77% seen once, with roughly 9% in the top ten. The V gene's germline CDR1 is SGHRS and CDR2 YFSETQ. This CDR3 region has 16 residues. V gave up 0 bases and J gave up 0 bases; unmatched junction bases: 3. Specimen: peripheral blood. The V and J genes are TRBV5-1 and TRBJ2-3, with 8 positions matching TRBD2. The sequence derives from a woman between 45 and 60 years old with active or convalescent COVID-19. The CDR3 region has the DNA TGCGCCAGCAGCTTGGAGGCTAGCGGGAGCACAGATACGCAGTATTTT. Its translation: CASSLEASGSTDTQYF. The whole variable domain, remainder taken from reference TRBV5-1 and TRBJ2-3, is KAGVTQTPRYLIKTRGQQVTLSCSPISGHRSVSWYQQTPGQGLQFLFEYFSETQRNKGNFPGRFSGRQFSNSRSEMNVSTLELGDSALYLCASSLEASGSTDTQYFGPGTRLTVL.